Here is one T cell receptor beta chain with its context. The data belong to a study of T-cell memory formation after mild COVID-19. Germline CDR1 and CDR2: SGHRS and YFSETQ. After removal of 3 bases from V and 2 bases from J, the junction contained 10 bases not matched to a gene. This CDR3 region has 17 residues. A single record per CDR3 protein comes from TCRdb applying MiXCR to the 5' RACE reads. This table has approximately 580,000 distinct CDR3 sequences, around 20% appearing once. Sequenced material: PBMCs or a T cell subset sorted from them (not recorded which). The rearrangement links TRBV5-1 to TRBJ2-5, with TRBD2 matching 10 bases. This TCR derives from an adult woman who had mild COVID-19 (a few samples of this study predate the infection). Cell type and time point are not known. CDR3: CASSSVLTSGQQETQYF. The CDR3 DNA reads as TGCGCCAGCAGCTCGGTACTGACTAGCGGGCAGCAAGAGACCCAGTACTTC.